The 21 T cell receptor beta chains below were found in one sample sequenced in a study of read filtering for tumor transcriptome and immune sequencing (dated by TCRdb to between 2020 and 2021). The instrument was an Illumina HiSeq 4000. TCR libraries were constructed from roughly 380 ng RNA using the Immunoverse kit, and molecular barcoded adaptors covering alpha/delta and beta/gamma chains were employed. In TCRdb, the public reads were trimmed at Q25 with fastp and aligned with MiXCR, with productive beta chains retained. Every entry covers one CDR3 protein and lists the most common genes and DNA from its rows. The sample table lists fewer than 35,000 distinct CDR3 sequences, around 20% of them with a count of one. The top ten clones comprise around 15% of the sample. Sequenced: a population of CD138-negative cells sorted from bone marrow. The cell subset or site label, read with the paper, signifies: bone marrow mononuclear cells depleted of CD138+ plasma/myeloma cells by negative magnetic selection. Source of these receptors: a donor at least 40 years old with multiple myeloma.

In this sample, this clonotype turned up many times. The chain employs TRBV15 and TRBJ2-1, with D possibly TRBD1 on 6 matching bases. The CDR3 loop spans 16 amino acids. V gave up 3 bases and J gave up 0 bases, with 12 bases separating them. Germline loops: CDR1 LNHNV, CDR2 YYDKDF (reference sequence). The chain's CDR3 is CATSRLGTLSYNEQFF. For the CDR3, the DNA is TGTGCCACCAGCAGGCTCGGGACACTCTCCTACAATGAGCAGTTCTTC.

This clonotype was recorded at least ten times. The chain recombines TRBV12-3 or TRBV12-4 with TRBJ1-1; 9 bases line up with TRBD1. J lost 5 bases, V lost 5 bases, and 9 bases had no gene match. The CDR3 covers 15 residues. CDR3 coding DNA: TGTGCCAGCAGTCCCGACTGGACAGGGGAAACTGAAGCTTTCTTT. It specifies CASSPDWTGETEAFF.

There are many counts of this clonotype. The V call is TRBV3-1, the J call TRBJ1-1; 7 bases map to TRBD1. J lost 4 bases, V lost 0 bases, and 14 bases had no gene match. CDR3 length: 18 residues. Germline V gives CDR1 LGHDT, CDR2 YNNKEL (reference sequence). Here the CDR3 reads CASSQDQAYRGPGTEAFF. The CDR3 DNA reads TGTGCCAGCAGCCAAGATCAAGCATACAGGGGACCGGGCACTGAAGCTTTCTTT.

This clonotype was found many times. This chain joins TRBV20-1 and TRBJ2-1; perhaps TRBD1 as D (6 bases). Germline CDR1 and CDR2: DFQATT and SNEGSKA (reference sequence). This CDR3 has 13 amino acids. Trimming took 4 bases from V and 6 from J, leaving 13 bases between them. The CDR3 loop reads CSAKLQGSNEQFF. As DNA, the CDR3 is TGCAGTGCTAAACTACAGGGTAGCAATGAGCAGTTCTTC.

This clonotype was detected ten times or more. The chain combines TRBV12-5 with TRBJ2-1; 10 nucleotides line up with TRBD2. Germline lookup yields CDR1 LGHNT and CDR2 FRNRAP. Unmatched junction bases numbered 12, after V lost 6 bases and J lost 7 bases. The CDR3 has 16 residues. The CDR3 sequence is CASGLRVAGGKNEQFF. The CDR3, as DNA: TGTGCTAGTGGCTTGAGGGTAGCGGGGGGAAAGAATGAGCAGTTCTTC.

This clonotype was observed at least ten times. The gene calls are TRBV12-3 or TRBV12-4 and TRBJ2-7; D remains unclear. V was shortened by 7 bases and J by 3 bases, with 16 bases between the two germline ends. This CDR3 is built from 14 residues. CDR3 region: CASNNPTESYEQYF. The CDR3 DNA is TGTGCCAGCAATAATCCAACAGAAAGCTACGAGCAGTACTTC.

Ten or more counts support this clonotype. J is TRBJ1-5 and V is TRBV2; no firm D call. This CDR3 has 14 residues. V gave up 3 bases and J gave up 2 bases, with 8 bases separating them. Germline V gene data show CDR1 as SNHLY and CDR2 as FYNNEI. The chain's CDR3 is CASSEMGGNQPQHF. CDR3 in DNA: TGTGCCAGCAGTGAGATGGGCGGCAATCAGCCCCAGCATTTT.

V usage is TRBV20-1 and J usage is TRBJ1-5, with TRBD1 matching 8 bases. The germline gives CDR1 DFQATT, CDR2 SNEGSKA (reference sequence). The CDR3 totals 14 residues. V lost 2 bases to trimming and J lost 5 bases; unmatched junction nucleotides: 5. The CDR3 DNA is TGCAGTGCTAGACAGGGGGCGGTCGATCAGCCCCAGCATTTT. Translation gives CSARQGAVDQPQHF.

The J gene is TRBJ1-2, the V gene TRBV10-3; D remains unclear. This CDR3 is 14 amino acids long. Trimming took off 3 bases at V and 4 bases at J, with 12 bases between the two ends. Germline CDR1 and CDR2: ENHRY and SYGVKD. The CDR3 coding sequence is TGTGCCATCAGTGACCATATAGGCGGCTATGGCTACACCTTC. Its translation is CAISDHIGGYGYTF.

This clonotype has ten or more counts. V usage is TRBV7-9 and J usage is TRBJ1-1, with D uncertain. V gave up 6 bases and J gave up 1 base, with 3 bases separating them. The germline V gene has CDR1 SEHNR and CDR2 FQNEAQ (reference sequence). The CDR3 totals 11 residues. CDR3 sequence (DNA): TGTGCCAGCAGAGGGAACACTGAAGCTTTCTTT. It specifies CASRGNTEAFF.

Concerning this clonotype itself: This may stem from a read error, because a much larger clone lies one nucleotide away. The J gene is TRBJ1-1, the V gene TRBV10-3, with unresolved D. The CDR3 runs 11 residues. The germline V gene encodes CDR1 ENHRY and CDR2 SYGVKD. Here the CDR3 DNA reads TGTGCCACCCCGCTCAAGACTGTAGCTTTCTTT. It translates to CATPLKTVAFF.

This clonotype is medium-sized within its sample. The chain links TRBV29-1 to TRBJ2-1, with D possibly TRBD1 on 6 matching bases. The V end was cut by 7 bases, the J end by 7 bases, with 11 bases between. The CDR3 covers 11 residues. Germline loops: CDR1 SQVTM, CDR2 ANQGSEA. CDR3 region: CSAQQGNEQFF. The CDR3 bases are TGCAGCGCTCAGCAGGGGAATGAGCAGTTCTTC.

Comment on this clonotype: This may be a read error, as it is one base from a much larger clone. This chain uses TRBV20-1 with TRBJ2-7; possibly TRBD1 for D (6 bases). The CDR3 is 12 amino acids. Germline V CDR1 and CDR2: DFQATT, SNEGSKA (reference sequence). In DNA, the CDR3 is TGCAGTGCTGAGCAGGGGCTGGGGGAGCAGTGCTTC. Translated: CSAEQGLGEQCF.

This clonotype qualifies as medium-sized. The chain links TRBV24-1 to TRBJ2-1, with a tentative D call TRBD2 (6 bases). CDR1 KGHDR and CDR2 SFDVKD come from the germline V gene. The V gene lost 9 bases and the J gene lost 5 bases, with 13 bases spanning the gap. CDR3 length: 13 residues. This CDR3 is CATAGLGHNEQFF. The CDR3 coding sequence is TGTGCCACCGCGGGACTGGGGCACAATGAGCAGTTCTTC.

This clonotype was found many times. This chain uses TRBV7-9 with TRBJ1-4, with a possible D match to TRBD1 (5 bases). Trimming cost V 4 bases and J 7 bases, with 16 bases left between them. The germline V gene has CDR1 SEHNR and CDR2 FQNEAQ (reference sequence). The CDR3 is 15 amino acids. CDR3 region: CASSSPAGTGEKLFF. CDR3 in DNA: TGTGCCAGCAGCTCCCCGGCAGGGACGGGTGAAAAACTGTTTTTT.

Concerning this clonotype: One end of the junction varies from germline; a read error may be responsible. The DNA for the CDR3 is TGTGCCAGCCGAACTAGCGGGAGTTACAATGAACAGTTCTTC. Translated, it gives CASRTSGSYNEQFF. The genes are TRBV28 and TRBJ2-1; 11 bases agree with TRBD2. The CDR3 runs to 14 residues. Germline CDR1 reads MDHEN; CDR2 reads SYDVKM. Using reference TRBV28 and TRBJ2-1 for the parts outside the CDR3, the full variable domain is DVKVTQSSRYLVKRTGEKVFLECVQDMDHENMFWYRQDPGLGLRLIYFSYDVKMKEKGDIPEGYSVSREKKERFSLILESASTNQTSMYLCASRTSGSYNEQFFGPGTRLTVL.

The chain combines TRBV7-3 with TRBJ1-2; D is undetermined. CDR1 and CDR2 (germline): SGHTA, FQGTGA. This CDR3 is built from 15 residues. The V end was cut by 2 bases, the J end by 2 bases, with 12 bases between. CDR3 DNA: TGTGCCAGCAGCTTATTTCCGGACGCGAACTATGGCTACACCTTC. Translating gives CASSLFPDANYGYTF.

This clonotype was counted at least ten times. CDR3 coding DNA: TGTGCCAGCAGCCCTACGGACAGGGCGTTCCAAGAGACCCAGTACTTC. Translated, it gives CASSPTDRAFQETQYF. This chain links TRBV7-9 with TRBJ2-5; 8 nucleotides match TRBD1. The V gene end was trimmed by 5 bases and the J gene end by 1 base; junction bases not matched to a gene: 9. CDR3 length: 16 amino acids. Germline V gene data show CDR1 as SEHNR and CDR2 as FQNEAQ (reference sequence). Using reference TRBV7-9 and TRBJ2-5 for the parts outside the CDR3, the full variable domain is DTGVSQNPRHKITKRGQNVTFRCDPISEHNRLYWYRQTLGQGPEFLTYFQNEAQLEKSRLLSDRFSAERPKGSFSTLEIQRTEQGDSAMYLCASSPTDRAFQETQYFGPGTRLLVL.

This clonotype has at least ten counts. Germline and junction disagree at one end, which may indicate a read error. The V and J genes are TRBV24-1 and TRBJ1-1; unclear D gene. The length of the CDR3 is 8 residues. Germline CDR1 reads KGHDR; CDR2 reads SFDVKD. The CDR3 region has the DNA TGTGCCACCAGTGAAACTTTCTTT. Translated: CATSETFF.

The V and J genes are TRBV19 and TRBJ2-1; a possible D gene is TRBD1 (5 bases). Germline V gives CDR1 LNHDA, CDR2 SQIVND (reference sequence). CDR3 length: 13 residues. V was cut by 4 bases and J by 5 bases, with 9 bases left in between. CDR3 DNA sequence: TGTGCCAGTAGTAGTGGGGCAAACAATGAGCAGTTCTTC. Residues: CASSSGANNEQFF.

The sample holds many counts of this clonotype. The chain employs TRBV20-1 and TRBJ1-2; D is unresolved. The CDR3 contains 14 residues. Per the germline V gene, CDR1 is DFQATT and CDR2 is SNEGSKA (reference sequence). Deletions cut 6 bases from V and 5 bases from J, with 19 bases between. The CDR3 coding sequence is TGCAGTGCATATCAGCCCCCACCGACGTATGGCTACACCTTC. This translates into CSAYQPPPTYGYTF.